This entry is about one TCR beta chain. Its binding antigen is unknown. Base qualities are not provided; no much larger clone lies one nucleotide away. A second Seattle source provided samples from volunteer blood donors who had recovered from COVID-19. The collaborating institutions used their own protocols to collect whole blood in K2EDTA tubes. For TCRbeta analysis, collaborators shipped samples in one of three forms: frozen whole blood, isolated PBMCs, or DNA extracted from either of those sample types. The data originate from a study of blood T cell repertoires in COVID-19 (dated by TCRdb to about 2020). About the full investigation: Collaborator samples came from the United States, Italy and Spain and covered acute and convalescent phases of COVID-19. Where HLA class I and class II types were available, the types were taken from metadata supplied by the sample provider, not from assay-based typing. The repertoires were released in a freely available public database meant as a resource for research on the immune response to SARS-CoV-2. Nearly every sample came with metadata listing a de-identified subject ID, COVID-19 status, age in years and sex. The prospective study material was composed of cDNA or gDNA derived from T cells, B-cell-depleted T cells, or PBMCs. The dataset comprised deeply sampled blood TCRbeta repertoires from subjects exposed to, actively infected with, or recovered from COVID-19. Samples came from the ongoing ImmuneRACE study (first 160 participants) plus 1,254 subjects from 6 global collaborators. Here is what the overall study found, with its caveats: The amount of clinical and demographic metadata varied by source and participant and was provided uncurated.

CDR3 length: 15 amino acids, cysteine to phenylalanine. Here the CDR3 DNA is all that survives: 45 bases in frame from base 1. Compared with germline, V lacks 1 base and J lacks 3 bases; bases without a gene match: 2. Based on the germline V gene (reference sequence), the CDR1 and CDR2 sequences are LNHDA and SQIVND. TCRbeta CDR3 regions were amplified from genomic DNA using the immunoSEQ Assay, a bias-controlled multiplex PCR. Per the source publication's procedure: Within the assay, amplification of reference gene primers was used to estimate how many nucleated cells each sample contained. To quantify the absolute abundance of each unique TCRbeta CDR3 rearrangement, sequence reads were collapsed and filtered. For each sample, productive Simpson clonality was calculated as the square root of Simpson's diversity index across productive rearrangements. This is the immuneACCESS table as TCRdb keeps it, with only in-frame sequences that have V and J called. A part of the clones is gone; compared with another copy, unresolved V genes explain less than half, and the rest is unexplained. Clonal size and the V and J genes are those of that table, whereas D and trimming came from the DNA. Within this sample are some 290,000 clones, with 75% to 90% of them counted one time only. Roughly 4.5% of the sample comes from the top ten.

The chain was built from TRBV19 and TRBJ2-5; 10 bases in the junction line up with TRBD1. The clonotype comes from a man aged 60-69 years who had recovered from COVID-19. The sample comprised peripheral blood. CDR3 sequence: CASSIVGTGEETQYF. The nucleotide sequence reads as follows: TGTGCCAGTAGTATAGTAGGGACAGGGGAAGAGACCCAGTACTTC.